The entry below gives a single TCR beta chain sequence along with its context. This clonotype has only a few counts. Its binding antigen is unknown. Per-base quality was not reported, and no clone a single base away is much larger than it. The sample belongs to a study of T cells in Graves' hyperthyroidism and ophthalmopathy (dated by TCRdb to the late 2010s). Background for the entire study: Peripheral blood was collected at initial diagnosis, before any treatment. A discovery cohort of about a hundred patients, roughly 45 with Graves' ophthalmopathy and more than 55 with stable Graves' hyperthyroidism, was used to find distinguishing TCR V-J signatures. Prospective prediction of ophthalmopathy was tested in an independent validation cohort of 18 to 20 hyperthyroidism patients and 17 patients who later progressed to ophthalmopathy. For training and testing, the 100 or so patients in the discovery cohort were randomly divided in a 7:3 ratio. Thyroid tissue and blood T-cell repertoires from about six Graves' hyperthyroidism patients were also compared in the study. Following sampling, methimazole starting at 30 mg daily was given to hyperthyroidism patients, and high-dose intravenous methylprednisolone was given to ophthalmopathy patients. TCR Vbeta CDR3 sequencing of approximately 140 peripheral blood samples (fewer than 45 ophthalmopathy, about 74 hyperthyroidism and roughly 17 progressor patients) is reported in the paper.

Broader findings and caveats from the paper: During validation, the model predicted progression to ophthalmopathy a median of approximately 7 months ahead of onset, with around 70% sensitivity and around 72% specificity. A 13 V-J signature model separated ophthalmopathy from stable hyperthyroidism, with approximately 87% sensitivity and approximately 81% specificity in cross-validation and 80%/75% in testing. Sample size was not statistically predetermined, and blinding of investigators to group allocation was not performed. Blood samples also contained most of the expanded thyroid clonotypes (frequency above 0.001), which suggests that blood repertoires may reflect thyroid immune responses.

The TCR beta CDR3 regions were amplified from the RNA transcripts. The first round of RT-PCR for the TCR CDR3 was performed with the HTBI primer set and the Qiagen OneStep RT-PCR kit. A second multiplex PCR round built the libraries, followed by size selection and purification. Paired-end sequencing of the libraries was performed with 100 bp reads on an Illumina HiSeq2000. The authors' pipeline ran thus. SOAPnuke was used to process the raw data, throwing out any read that contained adapters or uncalled bases, had a mean Phred below 15, or lacked an exact constant-primer or identifier match. High-quality paired reads were merged with COPE v1.2.5, and unique nucleotide sequences were defined as clonotypes. MiTCR v1.1 was used to align clonotypes to the IMGT TRBV, TRBD and TRBJ reference segments. The analysis included only V-J combinations with a frequency above 0.0001, which together covered 99% to 99.2% of the repertoires. The TCS score was defined as the ratio of F50 (clonal expansion) to E x V (chaos), calculated using BLOSUM62-based TCRdist between CDR3 peptides within each V-J. Welch's t-statistics and random forest reduced roughly 530 V-J features to under 15, which were used in a naive Bayes classifier (R e1071). TCRdb reprocessing: public reads trimmed at Q25 with fastp, clones called with MiXCR, in-frame beta chains kept. Rows with one shared CDR3 protein collapse into an entry with the most common genes and DNA. These V and J calls originate from TCRdb's pipeline instead of the authors' own analysis. For this sample the table gives hundreds of thousands of distinct CDR3 sequences, of which 16% were detected only once. The ten largest clones take up 3.8% of the sample.

Stable Graves' hyperthyroidism was defined as the absence of progression to ophthalmopathy over 18 months of follow-up. Hyperthyroidism patients were aged 18 to 65 years and newly diagnosed, with disease duration of less than 2 months. Exclusion was applied to patients with uncontrolled infections, other autoimmune diseases, pregnancy or lactation. Diagnoses relied on clinical symptoms, serum thyroxine and TRAb, thyroid ultrasound and orbital computed tomography. PBMCs were separated from 10 ml of fresh peripheral blood using Ficoll-Paque density gradient centrifugation. Total RNA was extracted with Trizol reagent, and quality was checked on an Agilent 2100 Bioanalyzer. The CDR3 sequence holds 19 residues, the cysteine and phenylalanine included. Only CDR3 DNA remains: 57 bases, in frame from the first base. At the junction V is shortened by 5 bases and J by 8 bases; bases outside the gene matches: 17. The CDR1 and CDR2 encoded by the germline V gene are MDHEN and SYDVKM.

The sequence was obtained from a woman under 40 with Graves' hyperthyroidism. The specimen was blood. The sequence links TRBV28 to TRBJ2-1, and 14 bases in between align with TRBD2. In nucleotide form, the sequence is TGTGCCAGCAGTACCCGTCGGGCGCTGACTAGCGGGAGGGGGGATGAGCAGTTCTTC. Translated, it gives CASSTRRALTSGRGDEQFF.